A selection of T cell receptor beta chains follows, all from one sample in a study of human T cells and chemical hapten exposure. TCRdb passed the RACE reads through MiXCR, listing each CDR3 protein once. The table has approximately 340,000 distinct CDR3 sequences, approximately 6.3% seen once. This material consisted of whole blood, taken in connection with sensitization to the hapten diphenylcyclopropenone (DPC). The receptors derive from a woman between 18 and 30 years old with alopecia areata. Some clones in this sample may be carry-over from other donors' samples. Both conserved end residues are part of each CDR3. Each record gives: D gene, V gene, J gene, clone size, CDR3 DNA, CDR3 protein. The D gene is left open where the match is weak. Clone size, where shown, is once, few, many, or a class for clones that have expanded.

.	TRBV7-2	TRBJ2-1	.	TGTGCCAGCAGCTCCGTGCCCGACGACTACAATGAGCAGTTCTTC	CASSSVPDDYNEQFF
.	TRBV7-2	TRBJ2-2	many	TGTGCCAGCAGCTGGCCCAAGGGCGGCGGGGAGCTGTTTTTT	CASSWPKGGGELFF
.	TRBV7-9	TRBJ2-1	few	TGTGCCAGCAGCTTATCCTTCGGCAATGAGCAGTTCTTC	CASSLSFGNEQFF
TRBD2	TRBV7-9	TRBJ2-3	many	TGTGCCAGCCGCCCTTCTCGGGAGGCGGATACGCAGTATTTT	CASRPSREADTQYF
.	TRBV27	TRBJ1-3	many	TGTGCCAGCAGAGGGTCCAGCTCTGGAAACACCATATATTTT	CASRGSSSGNTIYF
.	TRBV20-1	TRBJ1-1	few	TGCAGTGCTGTTGCGCCGACAAGAAACACTGAAGCTTTCTTT	CSAVAPTRNTEAFF
.	TRBV20-1	TRBJ1-3	.	TGCAGTGCTAGGGGCGGGAGCTCTGGAAACACCATATATTTT	CSARGGSSGNTIYF
.	TRBV5-4	TRBJ2-7	.	TGTGCCAGCAGCTTGGTTAACGGCCTCTCCTACGAGCAGTACTTC	CASSLVNGLSYEQYF
.	TRBV5-1	TRBJ1-2	.	TGCGCCAGCAGCCGGGATGGAGGGCGTAACTATGGCTACACCTTC	CASSRDGGRNYGYTF
.	TRBV9	TRBJ1-3	.	TGTGCCAGCAGCGCGTCCCCTGTAGGGGGAAACACCATATATTTT	CASSASPVGGNTIYF
TRBD1	TRBV7-6	TRBJ2-1	few	TGTGCCACTCAAGACGGACAGGGGGCGGACAATGAGCAGTTCTTC	CATQDGQGADNEQFF
.	TRBV7-9	TRBJ1-2	many	TGTGCCAGCAGCTTAGGAGGGTCCCATGGCTACACCTTC	CASSLGGSHGYTF
.	TRBV6-5	TRBJ2-7	few	TGTGCCAGCAGTTACGGGGAGGACGGCGAGCAGTACTTC	CASSYGEDGEQYF
.	TRBV6-5	TRBJ1-2	.	TGTGCCAGCAGGACAGATTTAAACTATGGCTACACCTTC	CASRTDLNYGYTF
.	TRBV25-1	TRBJ2-6	few	TGTGCCAGCAGCGGGGACGATGGGGCCAACGTCCTGACTTTC	CASSGDDGANVLTF
.	TRBV6-6	TRBJ1-4	few	TGTGCCAGCAGTTACCGCGATAATGAAAAACTGTTTTTT	CASSYRDNEKLFF
.	TRBV14	TRBJ2-1	many	TGTGCCAGCAGCCAGGAGGGGCTCCGCGTCCGAAACAATGAGCAGTTCTTC	CASSQEGLRVRNNEQFF
.	TRBV7-6	TRBJ2-7	many	TGTGCCAGCAGCCCCCGGACCGAAGACTACGAGCAGTACTTC	CASSPRTEDYEQYF